The sequence of this T cell receptor beta chain was determined in a study of cytomegalovirus exposure and HLA in healthy donors. At the level of the study: Membership in the Caucasian-associated ancestry cluster was found for around 85% of almost 400 genotyped donors.

With respect to this clone: Its specificity is not known.

Donors had nominal health at sampling but likely had unrecorded immune exposures. The primer mix had 60 Vbeta and 13 Jbeta primers. Libraries were prepared by immunoSEQ multiplex PCR; TCRdb keeps only in-frame clonotypes and omits some of them. The sample includes 100,000 or so clones, less than 85% of them seen just once. Germline assignment: CDR1 SGHRS and CDR2 YFSETQ. The CDR3 is made up of 20 amino acids. V was pared by 0 bases and J by 0 bases, with 14 bases of the junction left unmatched. Study results and limitations: Later on, a genetic analysis was performed. It linked a missense variant in DCLRE1C with V- and J-gene trimming of TCR beta. A prior analysis recorded that most TCR beta V segments were productive about 87% or about 30% of the time.

Sequencing was done on a sample of PBMCs. This clonotype was obtained from a man in his forties or fifties in good health and CMV-seronegative. The gene calls are TRBV5-1 and TRBJ2-7; 11 nucleotides line up with TRBD1. CDR3 region: CASSLGALGTGGLYSYEQYF. The DNA for the CDR3 is TGCGCCAGCAGCTTGGGGGCGCTCGGGACAGGGGGACTTTACTCCTACGAGCAGTACTTC.